One and the same sample provided the 32 T cell receptor beta chains below, sequenced in a study of blood T cell repertoires in COVID-19. Using immunoSEQ multiplex PCR, the repertoire was profiled, and TCRdb retains in-frame clones only, with some absent. The table includes under 200,000 clones, 75% to 95% detected once. The sample was peripheral blood. The receptors here all came from a man between 45 and 60 years old with acute or convalescent COVID-19.

This sequence joins TRBV7-8 and TRBJ2-7; D is perhaps TRBD2 (7 bases). CDR1 is SGHVS and CDR2 is FQNEAQ in the germline V gene. The CDR3 is 16 residues long. Trimming cost V 0 bases and J 2 bases, with 14 bases left between them. CDR3 sequence reads: CASSLAGARGAYEQYF. The CDR3 coding sequence is TGTGCCAGCAGCTTAGCGGGGGCTCGGGGGGCCTACGAGCAGTACTTC.

This clone was detected only a few times. The chain recombines TRBV7-8 with TRBJ2-2; no clear D gene. This CDR3 has 14 residues. Germline assignment: CDR1 SGHVS and CDR2 FQNEAQ. The ends were cut back, 1 base at V and 4 bases at J, with 7 bases in the middle. The CDR3 DNA follows: TGTGCCAGCAGCTTAGATGAGATCACCGGGGAGCTGTTTTTT. Protein: CASSLDEITGELFF.

The V and J genes are TRBV18 and TRBJ1-4; 7 bases map to TRBD1. Germline V gene sequence: CDR1 KGHSH, CDR2 LQKENI. The CDR3 has 14 residues. After removal of 1 base from V and 5 bases from J, the junction contained 1 base not matched to a gene. The CDR3 region is CASSPLQGNEKLFF. CDR3 nucleotide sequence: TGTGCCAGCTCACCACTACAGGGGAATGAAAAACTGTTTTTT. Complete variable domain (other parts from reference TRBV18 and TRBJ1-4): NAGVMQNPRHLVRRRGQEARLRCSPMKGHSHVYWYRQLPEEGLKFMVYLQKENIIDESGMPKERFSAEFPKEGPSILRIQQVVRGDSAAYFCASSPLQGNEKLFFGSGTQLSVL.

Here the CDR3 reads CASSASSVAGELFF. DNA for the CDR3: TGCGCCAGCAGCGCCTCTAGCGTCGCCGGGGAGCTGTTTTTT. The chain joins TRBV4-1 to TRBJ2-2; perhaps TRBD2 as D (6 bases). Germline V lookup: CDR1 MGHRA, CDR2 YSYEKL. Trimming left V 5 bases short and J 6 bases short, with 13 bases between. The CDR3 runs to 14 residues.

The chain recombines TRBV6-2 or TRBV6-3 with TRBJ2-7; 9 positions agree with TRBD1. From germline, CDR1 is MNHEY and CDR2 SVGEGT. The CDR3 runs 13 residues. The junction had 2 bases not matched to a gene; V was cut back by 5 bases and J by 3 bases. Here the CDR3 DNA reads TGTGCCAGCAGTACAGGGGGCCTCTACGAGCAGTACTTC. It specifies CASSTGGLYEQYF.

This clone appeared a few times. The chain employs TRBV7-9 and TRBJ1-1; D gene uncertain. The CDR3 spans 14 residues. Germline loops: CDR1 SEHNR, CDR2 FQNEAQ (reference sequence). Trimming removed 4 bases at V and 6 bases at J, with 15 bases between. In nucleotides, the CDR3 is TGTGCCAGCAGCTCAGAAAGATTAGCCGCTGAAGCTTTCTTT. Protein: CASSSERLAAEAFF.

V gene TRBV5-8 combines with J gene TRBJ2-1, with D possibly TRBD2 on 5 matching bases. The germline gives CDR1 SGHTS, CDR2 YDEGEE. Trimming shortened V by 2 bases and J by 6 bases, and 12 bases separated the two germline ends. The CDR3 is 14 amino acids. The CDR3 DNA follows: TGTGCCAGCAGCTTTCGAGGGAGCACCAATGAGCAGTTCTTC. It codes for CASSFRGSTNEQFF.

The rearrangement uses TRBV7-9 and TRBJ2-7; 8 positions match TRBD2. Germline CDR1 SEHNR, CDR2 FQNEAQ (reference sequence). The junction had 7 bases not matched to a gene; V was cut back by 6 bases and J by 6 bases. The length of the CDR3 is 13 residues. The CDR3 loop reads CASSFLGGVEQYV. CDR3 DNA sequence: TGTGCCAGCAGTTTTCTCGGGGGGGTCGAGCAGTACGTC.

The chain links TRBV10-3 to TRBJ2-1; 11 bases are a match to TRBD2. The CDR3 sequence is 14 residues long. V gave up 6 bases and J gave up 8 bases; unmatched junction bases: 6. In germline, CDR1 is ENHRY, CDR2 SYGVKD. CDR3 coding DNA: TGTGCCATCAGGGCTAGCGGGAGGATCGATGAGCAGTTCTTC. It specifies CAIRASGRIDEQFF.

V and J are TRBV7-9 and TRBJ2-1; D ambiguous. Per the germline V gene, CDR1 is SEHNR and CDR2 is FQNEAQ (reference sequence). The CDR3 has 12 amino acids. V dropped 2 bases and J dropped 6 bases, with 5 bases sitting between them. The CDR3: CASSLSLNEQFF. Here the CDR3 DNA reads TGTGCCAGCAGCTTAAGCCTCAATGAGCAGTTCTTC.

The chain links TRBV5-1 to TRBJ2-3; tentative D call: TRBD2 (6 bases). The CDR3 sequence is 14 residues long. Germline V gene lookup returns CDR1 SGHRS and CDR2 YFSETQ. Trimming pared 5 bases from V and 2 bases from J, leaving 12 bases between. CDR3: CASSGGRNTDTQYF. The DNA for the CDR3 is TGCGCCAGCAGTGGGGGGAGGAACACAGATACGCAGTATTTT.

In this sample, this clone turned up once. Written as DNA, the CDR3 is TGTGCCTGGAGTGTCCACCTTGGGGGCCAGCAGTTCTTC. It translates to CAWSVHLGGQQFF. This chain joins TRBV30 and TRBJ2-1; weak D call: TRBD1 (6 bases). The germline CDR1 and CDR2 sequences are GTSNPN and SVGIG (reference sequence). The CDR3 extends over 13 amino acids. V was clipped by 0 bases and J by 11 bases, with 14 bases between them.

The chain joins TRBV5-1 to TRBJ1-5; the match to TRBD1 covers 7 bases. With 0 bases clipped from V and 3 bases from J, the junction kept 3 bases outside the gene matches. The length of the CDR3 is 15 residues. Germline CDR1 SGHRS, CDR2 YFSETQ. As DNA, the CDR3 is TGCGCCAGCAGCTTGGGCACAGGGGCCAATCAGCCCCAGCATTTT. Amino acid sequence: CASSLGTGANQPQHF.

The chain combines TRBV9 with TRBJ2-5; tentative D call: TRBD2 (5 bases). Germline CDR1 and CDR2: SGDLS and YYNGEE. The ends were cut back, 0 bases at V and 4 bases at J, with 7 bases in the middle. The CDR3 runs 13 residues. CDR3 coding DNA: TGTGCCAGCAGCGTAGGAGGGCGAGAGACCCAGTACTTC. Protein: CASSVGGRETQYF.

This clone has a single count. The CDR3 protein is CASSFDRRHYEQYV. CDR3 DNA: TGTGCCAGCAGTTTTGATAGGAGGCACTACGAGCAGTACGTC. This chain joins TRBV28 and TRBJ2-7; D might be TRBD2 (5 bases). This CDR3 region has 14 residues. V was cut by 3 bases and J by 3 bases, with 12 bases left in between. Germline V lookup: CDR1 MDHEN, CDR2 SYDVKM.

The chain uses TRBV7-2 and TRBJ1-5; TRBD1 might be the D (6 bases). Germline loops: CDR1 SGHTA, CDR2 FQGNSA. This CDR3 has 15 amino acids. Deletions cut 4 bases from V and 4 bases from J, with 14 bases between. In DNA form, the CDR3 reads TGTGCCAGCAGCTCCACCGGGACACTAAATCAGCCCCAGCATTTT. Translation gives CASSSTGTLNQPQHF.

This clone was recorded only once. The V and J genes are TRBV5-1 and TRBJ2-6; 8 positions agree with TRBD2. From germline, CDR1 is SGHRS and CDR2 YFSETQ. Losses at the gene ends were 4 bases for V and 4 bases for J; bases not matched to a gene: 4. The length of the CDR3 is 15 residues. CDR3 sequence: CASSPGGRGANVLTF. The DNA of the CDR3 is TGCGCCAGCAGCCCGGGGGGGCGCGGGGCCAACGTCCTGACTTTC.

The V and J genes are TRBV2 and TRBJ2-7; 7 bases match TRBD2. Trimming took 5 bases from V and 3 from J; bases not matched to a gene: 4. The CDR3 totals 13 residues. Germline V CDR1 and CDR2: SNHLY, FYNNEI. The CDR3 DNA sequence: TGTGCCAGCAGTAGTGGACTAGGCTACGAGCAGTACTTC. Its protein product is CASSSGLGYEQYF.

This clone has more than one count but fewer than ten. The V and J genes are TRBV10-1 and TRBJ2-7, with D unresolved. The germline gives CDR1 WNHNN, CDR2 SYGVQD (reference sequence). The CDR3 consists of 12 residues. V was pared by 0 bases and J by 3 bases, with 3 bases between. CDR3 amino acids: CASSESIYEQYF. DNA of the CDR3: TGCGCCAGCAGTGAGTCTATCTACGAGCAGTACTTC.

The chain links TRBV23-1 to TRBJ2-3; 10 bases are a match to TRBD2. TRBV23-1 is recorded as an ORF, its role being uncertain. Unmatched junction bases numbered 12, after V lost 7 bases and J lost 8 bases. CDR3 size: 15 residues. For the CDR3, the DNA is TGCGCCAGCACGGTAACGCTAGCGGGAGACGGTACGCAGTATTTT. The encoded protein is CASTVTLAGDGTQYF.

This clone occurred a few times. The chain employs TRBV5-1 and TRBJ2-1; 8 positions agree with TRBD1. This CDR3 comprises 16 residues. Unmatched junction bases numbered 6, after V lost 4 bases and J lost 0 bases. Germline assignment: CDR1 SGHRS and CDR2 YFSETQ. CDR3 sequence: CASSLGQGSSYNEQFF. For the CDR3, the DNA is TGCGCCAGCAGCCTAGGACAGGGCAGCTCCTACAATGAGCAGTTCTTC.

This sequence joins TRBV13 and TRBJ2-5, with 9 bases matching TRBD2. V dropped 4 bases and J dropped 5; count of bases not matched to a gene: 17. Germline CDR1 and CDR2: PRHDT and FYEKMQ (reference sequence). There are 18 residues in the CDR3. CDR3 amino acids: CASSSTRGLAGPGETQYF. The CDR3 bases are TGTGCCAGCAGCTCCACCCGGGGGCTAGCGGGACCGGGGGAGACCCAGTACTTC.

The chain combines TRBV28 with TRBJ2-7; possibly TRBD2 for D (5 bases). The CDR3 consists of 13 residues. Trimming cost V 5 bases and J 3 bases, with 11 bases left between them. From germline, CDR1 is MDHEN and CDR2 SYDVKM. CDR3 sequence reads: CASSRTALYEQYF. The CDR3 DNA is TGTGCCAGCAGTCGGACTGCTCTCTACGAGCAGTACTTC. The full variable domain, its missing parts supplied by reference TRBV28 and TRBJ2-7, is DVKVTQSSRYLVKRTGEKVFLECVQDMDHENMFWYRQDPGLGLRLIYFSYDVKMKEKGDIPEGYSVSREKKERFSLILESASTNQTSMYLCASSRTALYEQYFGPGTRLTVT.

Notes on this clone: In the same sample, other DNA sequences code for this CDR3. The chain uses TRBV7-9 and TRBJ2-5; no definite D call. Trimming stripped 4 bases from V and 2 bases from J, with 2 bases between. CDR1 is SEHNR, CDR2 FQNEAQ, per germline (reference sequence). The CDR3 is made up of 11 amino acids. CDR3 bases: TGTGCCAGCAGCTCGCAAGAGACCCAGTACTTC. It translates to CASSSQETQYF.

The chain uses TRBV19 and TRBJ1-6; 7 positions agree with TRBD1. CDR1 and CDR2 from the germline V gene are LNHDA and SQIVND (reference sequence). The CDR3 covers 14 residues. V gave up 6 bases and J gave up 7 bases; unmatched junction bases: 6. CDR3 bases: TGTGCCAGTAGACCGACAGGGCGCAATTCACCCCTCCACTTT. Translated, it gives CASRPTGRNSPLHF.

V gene TRBV5-4 combines with J gene TRBJ2-5, with a tentative D call TRBD2 (5 bases). The CDR3 consists of 13 residues. Germline lookup yields CDR1 SGHNT and CDR2 YYREEE (reference sequence). Trimming stripped 1 base from V and 5 bases from J, with 9 bases between. This CDR3 reads CASSLPSRETQYF. The CDR3 region has the DNA TGTGCCAGCAGCTTGCCTAGCCGGGAGACCCAGTACTTC.

This chain joins TRBV7-9 and TRBJ1-1; D might be TRBD1 (6 bases). There are 14 residues in the CDR3. Germline V gene data show CDR1 as SEHNR and CDR2 as FQNEAQ (reference sequence). Trimming pared 5 bases from V and 1 base from J, leaving 11 bases between. The CDR3 region is CASSPSGANTEAFF. The DNA of the CDR3 is TGTGCCAGCAGCCCCTCAGGGGCGAACACTGAAGCTTTCTTT.

The V and J genes are TRBV28 and TRBJ2-2, with D hard to call. Germline V gene sequence: CDR1 MDHEN, CDR2 SYDVKM. The CDR3 length is 12 residues. Trimming pared 1 base from V and 8 bases from J, leaving 5 bases between. The CDR3 region has the DNA TGTGCCAGCAGTTTATATTCGGGGGAGCTGTTTTTT. It is translated as CASSLYSGELFF. The variable domain in full, completed from reference TRBV28 and TRBJ2-2, reads DVKVTQSSRYLVKRTGEKVFLECVQDMDHENMFWYRQDPGLGLRLIYFSYDVKMKEKGDIPEGYSVSREKKERFSLILESASTNQTSMYLCASSLYSGELFFGEGSRLTVL.

Only one count was recorded for this clone. The chain combines TRBV7-2 with TRBJ2-3; weak D call: TRBD2 (7 bases). The germline V gene has CDR1 SGHTA and CDR2 FQGNSA. Between the trimmed V and J ends, which lost 2 bases and 5 bases, there was a span of 11 bases. The CDR3 is 14 residues long. CDR3 region: CASSLRGGQDTQYF. The DNA for the CDR3 is TGTGCCAGCAGCTTAAGGGGGGGACAAGATACGCAGTATTTT.

This chain joins TRBV3-1 (or the pseudogene TRBV3-2) and TRBJ2-7; weak D call: TRBD1 (6 bases). This CDR3 contains 14 residues. Germline loops: CDR1 LGHDT, CDR2 YNNKEL (reference sequence). Trimming shortened V by 4 bases and J by 0 bases, and 10 bases separated the two germline ends. The CDR3 DNA reads TGTGCCAGCAGCCCGTACAGGGACTCCTACGAGCAGTACGTC. Its translation: CASSPYRDSYEQYV.

The chain has TRBV18 and TRBJ1-1, with no clear D. The germline CDR1 and CDR2 sequences are KGHSH and LQKENI. The CDR3 totals 15 residues. Trimming cost V 3 bases and J 2 bases, with 13 bases left between them. In nucleotides, the CDR3 is TGTGCCAGCTCACCTGTCGCCAACACCAACACTGAAGCTTTCTTT. Translation: CASSPVANTNTEAFF.

The table lists this clone with a count of one. The chain joins TRBV7-9 to TRBJ2-1; 13 bases line up with TRBD2. J was trimmed by 3 bases and V by 5 bases; bases with no gene match: 4. This CDR3 spans 16 amino acids. Germline V CDR1 and CDR2: SEHNR, FQNEAQ (reference sequence). In DNA, the CDR3 is TGTGCCAGCAGCCCGAGGACTAGCGGGAGCTACAATGAGCAGTTCTTC. Encoded protein: CASSPRTSGSYNEQFF.